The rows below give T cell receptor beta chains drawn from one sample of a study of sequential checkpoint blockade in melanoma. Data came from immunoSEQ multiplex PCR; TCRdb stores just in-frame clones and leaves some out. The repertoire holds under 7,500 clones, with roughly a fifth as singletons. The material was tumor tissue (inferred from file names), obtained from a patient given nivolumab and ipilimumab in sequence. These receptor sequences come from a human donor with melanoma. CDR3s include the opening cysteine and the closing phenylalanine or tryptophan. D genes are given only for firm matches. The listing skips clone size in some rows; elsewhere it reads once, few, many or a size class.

CDR3aa: CASSYSGTLSANYGYTF
CDR3nt: TGTGCCAGCAGTTACTCTGGCACATTGTCAGCCAACTATGGCTACACCTTC
abundance: .
d_gene: .
j_gene: TRBJ1-2
v_gene: TRBV6-8

CDR3aa: CASSPMRDLGNTEAFF
CDR3nt: TGTGCCAGCTCACCAATGAGGGACTTAGGGAACACTGAAGCTTTCTTT
abundance: .
d_gene: .
j_gene: TRBJ1-1
v_gene: TRBV18

CDR3aa: CASSSGQGGAQPQHF
CDR3nt: TGCGCCAGCAGCTCGGGACAGGGGGGGGCTCAGCCCCAGCATTTT
abundance: few
d_gene: TRBD1
j_gene: TRBJ1-5
v_gene: TRBV5-1

CDR3aa: CASSPAGHENTEAFF
CDR3nt: TGTGCCAGCAGCCCAGCGGGACACGAGAACACTGAAGCTTTCTTT
abundance: .
d_gene: .
j_gene: TRBJ1-1
v_gene: TRBV6-4

CDR3aa: CASSRRQGEHYSSYNEQFF
CDR3nt: TGTGCCAGCAGCCGAAGACAGGGCGAACACTATAGCTCCTACAATGAGCAGTTCTTC
abundance: medium-sized
d_gene: TRBD1
j_gene: TRBJ2-1
v_gene: TRBV14

CDR3aa: CASSRDSPYEQYF
CDR3nt: TGCGCCAGCAGCCGGGACTCGCCCTACGAGCAGTACTTC
abundance: .
d_gene: .
j_gene: TRBJ2-7
v_gene: TRBV10-1

CDR3aa: CASSLGRLNTEAFF
CDR3nt: TGTGCCAGCAGCTTAGGTCGGCTGAACACTGAAGCTTTCTTT
abundance: few
d_gene: .
j_gene: TRBJ1-1
v_gene: TRBV11-3

CDR3aa: CASSMFLTSYNEQFF
CDR3nt: TGTGCCAGTAGTATGTTTCTTACCTCCTACAATGAGCAGTTCTTC
abundance: medium-sized
d_gene: .
j_gene: TRBJ2-1
v_gene: TRBV19

CDR3aa: CTSSQDLSSYEQYF
CDR3nt: TGCACCAGCAGCCAAGATTTGAGTTCCTACGAGCAGTACTTC
abundance: .
d_gene: .
j_gene: TRBJ2-7
v_gene: TRBV1

CDR3aa: CASSLYNYGYTF
CDR3nt: TGTGCCAGCAGCTTATACAACTATGGCTACACCTTC
abundance: few
d_gene: .
j_gene: TRBJ1-2
v_gene: TRBV28

CDR3aa: CASTTGSYNEQFF
CDR3nt: TGCGCCAGCACCACAGGATCCTACAATGAGCAGTTCTTC
abundance: few
d_gene: .
j_gene: TRBJ2-1
v_gene: TRBV23-1

CDR3aa: CASSSRGHDGYTF
CDR3nt: TGTGCCAGCAGTTCCAGGGGGCACGATGGCTACACCTTC
abundance: .
d_gene: TRBD1
j_gene: TRBJ1-2
v_gene: TRBV28

CDR3aa: CASSLGGTASDQPQHF
CDR3nt: TGTGCCAGCAGCTTGGGAGGGACAGCCAGCGATCAGCCCCAGCATTTT
abundance: many
d_gene: TRBD1
j_gene: TRBJ1-5
v_gene: TRBV7-4

CDR3aa: CASSLVRTVNSPLHF
CDR3nt: TGTGCCAGCAGCTTGGTAAGGACGGTGAATTCACCCCTCCACTTT
abundance: many
d_gene: .
j_gene: TRBJ1-6
v_gene: TRBV7-1

CDR3aa: CASSMHSYTGELFF
CDR3nt: TGTGCCAGTAGTATGCACTCCTACACCGGGGAGCTGTTTTTT
abundance: .
d_gene: .
j_gene: TRBJ2-2
v_gene: TRBV19

CDR3aa: CASSRREIFNEKLFF
CDR3nt: TGTGCCAGTAGTAGGAGGGAGATATTTAATGAAAAACTGTTTTTT
abundance: few
d_gene: .
j_gene: TRBJ1-4
v_gene: TRBV19

CDR3aa: CASSDTNRAQETQYF
CDR3nt: TGTGCCAGCAGCGACACAAATCGGGCCCAAGAGACCCAGTACTTC
abundance: many
d_gene: .
j_gene: TRBJ2-5
v_gene: TRBV11-3

CDR3aa: CASSYKNTEAFF
CDR3nt: TGTGCCAGCAGCTATAAGAACACTGAAGCTTTCTTT
abundance: few
d_gene: .
j_gene: TRBJ1-1
v_gene: TRBV6-8

CDR3aa: CASSVATDGGELFF
CDR3nt: TGTGCCAGCAGCGTAGCCACAGATGGCGGGGAGCTGTTTTTT
abundance: many
d_gene: .
j_gene: TRBJ2-2
v_gene: TRBV9

CDR3aa: CASSLTGGTEAFF
CDR3nt: TGTGCCAGCAGCCTCACAGGGGGGACTGAAGCTTTCTTT
abundance: .
d_gene: TRBD1
j_gene: TRBJ1-1
v_gene: TRBV14

CDR3aa: CASSVEGASDQETQYF
CDR3nt: TGTGCCAGCAGCGTAGAAGGGGCTAGCGACCAAGAGACCCAGTACTTC
abundance: few
d_gene: .
j_gene: TRBJ2-5
v_gene: TRBV9

CDR3aa: CASSESGYSNQPQHF
CDR3nt: TGTGCCAGCAGTGAATCCGGCTATAGCAATCAGCCCCAGCATTTT
abundance: .
d_gene: .
j_gene: TRBJ1-5
v_gene: TRBV25-1

CDR3aa: CASIRSVPTGEQYF
CDR3nt: TGTGCCAGCATCCGATCAGTTCCCACTGGGGAGCAGTACTTC
abundance: few
d_gene: .
j_gene: TRBJ2-7
v_gene: TRBV28

CDR3aa: CASSVWGRSDTQYF
CDR3nt: TGTGCCAGCAGTGTGTGGGGGCGGTCAGATACGCAGTATTTT
abundance: medium-sized
d_gene: .
j_gene: TRBJ2-3
v_gene: TRBV6-8

CDR3aa: CASSQFGGVAYEQYF
CDR3nt: TGTGCCAGCTCACAATTCGGGGGGGTGGCCTACGAGCAGTACTTC
abundance: .
d_gene: TRBD2
j_gene: TRBJ2-7
v_gene: TRBV18

CDR3aa: CASSYPGQGKGHEQYF
CDR3nt: TGTGCCAGCAGTTACCCGGGACAGGGGAAGGGCCACGAGCAGTACTTC
abundance: few
d_gene: TRBD1
j_gene: TRBJ2-7
v_gene: TRBV6-7

CDR3aa: CASSYGANQPQHF
CDR3nt: TGTGCCAGCAGTTACGGCGCCAATCAGCCCCAGCATTTT
abundance: many
d_gene: .
j_gene: TRBJ1-5
v_gene: TRBV6-8

CDR3aa: CASSWETSGESTDTQYF
CDR3nt: TGTGCCAGCAGTTGGGAAACTAGCGGGGAGAGCACAGATACGCAGTATTTT
abundance: few
d_gene: TRBD2
j_gene: TRBJ2-3
v_gene: TRBV6-8

CDR3aa: CASSISERRTEAFF
CDR3nt: TGTGCCAGTAGTATCTCCGAGAGACGGACTGAAGCTTTCTTT
abundance: .
d_gene: .
j_gene: TRBJ1-1
v_gene: TRBV19

CDR3aa: CASAGTSGGDEQFF
CDR3nt: TGTGCCAGCGCTGGGACTAGCGGGGGGGATGAGCAGTTCTTC
abundance: many
d_gene: TRBD2
j_gene: TRBJ2-1
v_gene: TRBV12-5

CDR3aa: CASRPRVRAVDYGYTF
CDR3nt: TGTGCCAGTAGACCTAGGGTCAGGGCCGTTGACTATGGCTACACCTTC
abundance: .
d_gene: .
j_gene: TRBJ1-2
v_gene: TRBV19

CDR3aa: CASSIGTGANVLTF
CDR3nt: TGTGCCAGTAGTATAGGGACTGGGGCCAACGTCCTGACTTTC
abundance: medium-sized
d_gene: .
j_gene: TRBJ2-6
v_gene: TRBV19

CDR3aa: CASSSLTQGHTQYF
CDR3nt: TGTGCCAGCAGTTCCCTAACACAGGGACATACGCAGTATTTT
abundance: .
d_gene: .
j_gene: TRBJ2-3
v_gene: TRBV28

CDR3aa: CASTGLQNSYNEQFF
CDR3nt: TGTGCCAGCACCGGACTTCAGAACTCCTACAATGAGCAGTTCTTC
abundance: few
d_gene: .
j_gene: TRBJ2-1
v_gene: TRBV28

CDR3aa: CASSDGGTGDEKLFF
CDR3nt: TGTGCCAGCAGCGATGGGGGGACAGGGGATGAAAAACTGTTTTTT
abundance: medium-sized
d_gene: TRBD1
j_gene: TRBJ1-4
v_gene: TRBV6-8

CDR3aa: CASSMAGGHEQYF
CDR3nt: TGTGCCAGTAGTATGGCCGGGGGACACGAGCAGTACTTC
abundance: once
d_gene: .
j_gene: TRBJ2-7
v_gene: TRBV19

CDR3aa: CASSLTGIYGYTF
CDR3nt: TGTGCCAGCAGTTTAACAGGGATCTATGGCTACACCTTC
abundance: medium-sized
d_gene: .
j_gene: TRBJ1-2
v_gene: TRBV28

CDR3aa: CASSFPYGTNYGYTF
CDR3nt: TGTGCCAGCAGTTTTCCTTATGGCACAAACTATGGCTACACCTTC
abundance: .
d_gene: .
j_gene: TRBJ1-2
v_gene: TRBV28

CDR3aa: CASSLPMGGNEQFF
CDR3nt: TGTGCCAGCAGCTTGCCCATGGGCGGGAATGAGCAGTTCTTC
abundance: .
d_gene: .
j_gene: TRBJ2-1
v_gene: TRBV11-3

CDR3aa: CASSVTERNTEAFF
CDR3nt: TGTGCCAGTAGTGTGACAGAAAGGAACACTGAAGCTTTCTTT
abundance: medium-sized
d_gene: .
j_gene: TRBJ1-1
v_gene: TRBV19

CDR3aa: CASSIEGSGSQKQFF
CDR3nt: TGTGCCAGTAGTATAGAAGGTAGCGGGAGTCAAAAGCAGTTCTTC
abundance: .
d_gene: TRBD2
j_gene: TRBJ2-1
v_gene: TRBV19

CDR3aa: CASSLTGQGYEQYF
CDR3nt: TGTGCCAGCAGCCTAACGGGACAGGGGTACGAGCAGTACTTC
abundance: few
d_gene: TRBD1
j_gene: TRBJ2-7
v_gene: TRBV6-8

CDR3aa: CASSVGWSTSTDTQYF
CDR3nt: TGTGCCAGCAGCGTAGGTTGGTCTACTAGCACAGATACGCAGTATTTT
abundance: many
d_gene: .
j_gene: TRBJ2-3
v_gene: TRBV9

CDR3aa: CASSQSRLSTDTQYF
CDR3nt: TGTGCCAGCAGCCAATCCCGCCTCAGCACAGATACGCAGTATTTT
abundance: .
d_gene: .
j_gene: TRBJ2-3
v_gene: TRBV16

CDR3aa: CAWSSPRQGNYGYTF
CDR3nt: TGTGCCTGGTCCTCTCCCCGGCAGGGGAACTATGGCTACACCTTC
abundance: .
d_gene: .
j_gene: TRBJ1-2
v_gene: TRBV30

CDR3aa: CASSQYRTPPSNEQFF
CDR3nt: TGCGCCAGCAGCCAATATAGGACCCCTCCCTCTAATGAGCAGTTCTTC
abundance: few
d_gene: .
j_gene: TRBJ2-1
v_gene: TRBV4-1

CDR3aa: CASSRTPLETQYF
CDR3nt: TGTGCCAGCAGTCGGACTCCTTTGGAGACCCAGTACTTC
abundance: .
d_gene: .
j_gene: TRBJ2-5
v_gene: TRBV28

CDR3aa: CASSPRGPNEQFF
CDR3nt: TGTGCCAGTAGTCCCCGGGGCCCCAATGAGCAGTTCTTC
abundance: few
d_gene: .
j_gene: TRBJ2-1
v_gene: TRBV19

CDR3aa: CASSQDGNSGANVLTF
CDR3nt: TGTGCCAGCAGCCAGGACGGAAACTCTGGGGCCAACGTCCTGACTTTC
abundance: .
d_gene: .
j_gene: TRBJ2-6
v_gene: TRBV11-3

CDR3aa: CASSLRLVPGQVTYEQYF
CDR3nt: TGTGCCAGCAGTTTGAGGTTGGTACCGGGACAGGTAACCTACGAGCAGTACTTC
abundance: few
d_gene: TRBD1
j_gene: TRBJ2-7
v_gene: TRBV28

CDR3aa: CASSSRLAPGYNEQFF
CDR3nt: TGTGCCAGTAGTTCGAGGCTGGCGCCCGGTTACAATGAGCAGTTCTTC
abundance: .
d_gene: .
j_gene: TRBJ2-1
v_gene: TRBV19

CDR3aa: CASSIRDSNQPQHF
CDR3nt: TGTGCCAGTAGTATTCGGGATAGCAATCAGCCCCAGCATTTT
abundance: .
d_gene: .
j_gene: TRBJ1-5
v_gene: TRBV19

CDR3aa: CASSLSGDSYEQYF
CDR3nt: TGTGCCAGCAGCTTATCCGGGGACTCCTACGAGCAGTACTTC
abundance: few
d_gene: .
j_gene: TRBJ2-7
v_gene: TRBV11-3

CDR3aa: CASSFQDSSTNYGYTF
CDR3nt: TGTGCCAGCAGTTTCCAGGACAGCTCTACCAACTATGGCTACACCTTC
abundance: few
d_gene: .
j_gene: TRBJ1-2
v_gene: TRBV28

CDR3aa: CASSGTGSSYGYTF
CDR3nt: TGTGCCAGCAGCGGGACAGGGTCTAGCTATGGCTACACCTTC
abundance: many
d_gene: TRBD1
j_gene: TRBJ1-2
v_gene: TRBV11-3